Presented here are 30 T cell receptor beta chains from one specimen sequenced in a study of T cell responses to AZD1222 COVID-19 vaccine. The assay was immunoSEQ multiplex PCR, and TCRdb's table has in-frame clones only and misses some. Altogether 90,000 to 150,000 clones are present, roughly 90% being singletons, with the ten largest covering approximately 4.2%. Sequenced material: peripheral blood, taken on day 0 of AZD1222 vaccination. The receptors come from an adult in good health.

Only a few counts were recorded for this clone. CDR3 residues: CASSYVGTTYGYTF. The DNA for the CDR3 is TGTGCCAGCAGTTACGTAGGGACAACCTATGGCTACACCTTC. The genes are TRBV6-5 and TRBJ1-2; D is perhaps TRBD1 (6 bases). The V and J ends lost 2 bases and 4 bases respectively, with 11 bases between them. CDR1 is MNHEY, CDR2 SVGAGI, per germline. This CDR3 spans 14 amino acids.

V usage is TRBV28 and J usage is TRBJ1-1; 7 bases agree with TRBD1. The trim removed 8 bases at V and 6 bases at J, leaving 6 bases unmatched. Germline V gene data show CDR1 as MDHEN and CDR2 as SYDVKM. The CDR3 is 12 residues long. CDR3 amino acids: CASGIRGAEAFF. The CDR3 DNA sequence: TGTGCCAGCGGAATCAGGGGGGCTGAAGCTTTCTTT.

This clone was counted a few times. The chain combines TRBV5-4 with TRBJ2-1, with D hard to call. Trimming took off 3 bases at V and 5 bases at J, with 15 bases between the two ends. The CDR3 has 15 residues. Germline V gene data show CDR1 as SGHNT and CDR2 as YYREEE (reference sequence). The DNA for the CDR3 is TGTGCCAGCAGCTCAGCCATTAATCTTAACAATGAGCAGTTCTTC. Translating it yields CASSSAINLNNEQFF.

This clone has more than one count but fewer than ten. This rearrangement joins TRBV14 to TRBJ1-1; D remains unclear. This CDR3 has 15 residues. Germline-derived CDR1 and CDR2 are SGHDN and FVKESK. Trimming removed 0 bases from V and 4 bases from J, with 12 bases in between. In nucleotides, the CDR3 is TGTGCCAGCAGCCAAGATATCTCGAGTTTCACTGAAGCTTTCTTT. This translates into CASSQDISSFTEAFF.

The rearrangement joins TRBV5-4 to TRBJ2-3; 8 nucleotides align to TRBD2. The CDR3 sequence is 15 residues long. J lost 2 bases, V lost 4 bases, and 6 bases had no gene match. Germline V CDR1 and CDR2: SGHNT, YYREEE (reference sequence). The CDR3 here is CASSLSGAFTDTQYF. For the CDR3, the DNA is TGTGCCAGCAGCCTTAGCGGGGCCTTCACAGATACGCAGTATTTT.

The rearrangement uses TRBV29-1 and TRBJ2-1, with unresolved D. The germline V gene has CDR1 SQVTM and CDR2 ANQGSEA. The V gene lost 5 bases and the J gene lost 8 bases, with 13 bases spanning the gap. The CDR3 runs 12 residues. CDR3 in amino acids: CSVLRGGHEQFF. The CDR3 DNA reads TGCAGCGTTTTAAGAGGTGGTCATGAGCAGTTCTTC.

The rearrangement joins TRBV6-5 to TRBJ2-5; 7 bases match TRBD2. Germline CDR1 is MNHEY and CDR2 is SVGAGI. This CDR3 has 16 amino acids. The V gene end was trimmed by 0 bases and the J gene end by 4 bases; junction bases not matched to a gene: 8. The CDR3 nucleotides are TGTGCCAGCAGTTACTCGAAGCCTTCGGGGGGAGAGACCCAGTACTTC. Its translation is CASSYSKPSGGETQYF.

This chain uses TRBV27 with TRBJ2-5; D might be TRBD1 (6 bases). The germline V gene encodes CDR1 MNHEY and CDR2 SMNVEV (reference sequence). This CDR3 contains 13 residues. Between the trimmed V and J ends, which lost 6 bases and 0 bases, there was a span of 8 bases. DNA of the CDR3: TGTGCCAGCAGAAGACAGGACCAAGAGACCCAGTACTTC. It codes for CASRRQDQETQYF.

The chain couples TRBV28 to TRBJ1-6; D gene uncertain. This CDR3 comprises 11 residues. CDR1 MDHEN and CDR2 SYDVKM come from the germline V gene. Trimming shortened V by 6 bases and J by 11 bases, and 8 bases separated the two germline ends. CDR3 sequence: CASSTLPPLHF. The CDR3 DNA is TGTGCCAGCAGCACCCTTCCACCCCTCCACTTT.

The chain couples TRBV7-2 to TRBJ1-5; D may be TRBD1 (6 bases). The CDR3 has 14 residues. Germline CDR1 SGHTA, CDR2 FQGNSA. Trimming stripped 6 bases from V and 5 bases from J, with 14 bases between. The CDR3 loop is CASSTGGGDQPQHF. CDR3 in DNA: TGTGCCAGCAGTACGGGCGGGGGCGATCAGCCCCAGCATTTT.

The rearrangement joins TRBV7-2 to TRBJ2-7, with 14 positions matching TRBD2. In germline, CDR1 is SGHTA, CDR2 FQGNSA. V lost 1 base, J lost 4 bases, and 3 bases stayed unmatched. The CDR3 is 16 amino acids. The CDR3 loop reads CASSLGTSGGQYEQYF. Written as DNA, the CDR3 is TGTGCCAGCAGCTTAGGGACTAGCGGGGGGCAGTACGAGCAGTACTTC.

The chain carries TRBV13 and TRBJ1-3, with TRBD1 as a possible D gene (5 bases). There are 15 residues in the CDR3. Germline V gene data show CDR1 as PRHDT and CDR2 as FYEKMQ (reference sequence). V was cut by 4 bases and J by 7 bases, with 17 bases left in between. This CDR3 is CASSSRAGLKNTIYF. CDR3 nucleotides: TGTGCCAGCAGCTCCCGCGCAGGGTTGAAGAACACCATATATTTT.

The chain has TRBV5-5 and TRBJ1-2; a possible D gene is TRBD1 (5 bases). V lost 7 bases and J 4 bases, leaving 11 bases between the germline ends. This CDR3 region has 12 residues. Germline V CDR1 and CDR2: SGHKS, YYEKEE (reference sequence). The CDR3 is CASQLGTYGYTF. For the CDR3, the DNA is TGTGCCAGCCAGCTAGGGACCTATGGCTACACCTTC.

The rearrangement uses TRBV4-2 and TRBJ1-3; TRBD1 is a possible D gene (6 bases). Germline V gives CDR1 LGHNA, CDR2 YNFKEQ. This CDR3 has 13 residues. V lost 0 bases and J 7 bases, leaving 7 bases between the germline ends. CDR3 in amino acids: CASSQEGGNTIYF. CDR3 bases: TGTGCCAGCAGCCAAGAAGGGGGTAACACCATATATTTT.

This clone was seen only a few times. This sequence joins TRBV4-3 and TRBJ1-3; 7 bases agree with TRBD1. The germline gives CDR1 LGHNA, CDR2 YSLEER. V shed 6 bases and J 8 bases; nucleotides not matched to a gene: 13. CDR3 size: 15 residues. This CDR3 reads CASSRTTGLGDTIYF. As DNA, the CDR3 is TGCGCCAGCAGTCGGACGACAGGGCTTGGTGACACCATATATTTT.

The V gene is TRBV7-9, the J gene TRBJ2-7; D gene ambiguous. Deletions cut 1 base from V and 2 bases from J, with 12 bases between. In germline, CDR1 is SEHNR, CDR2 FQNEAQ (reference sequence). The CDR3 consists of 15 residues. DNA of the CDR3: TGTGCCAGCAGCTTAGATCACAGCAGGCCCTACGAGCAGTACTTC. Amino acids: CASSLDHSRPYEQYF. The complete variable domain, with remaining parts taken from reference TRBV7-9 and TRBJ2-7, reads DTGVSQNPRHKITKRGQNVTFRCDPISEHNRLYWYRQTLGQGPEFLTYFQNEAQLEKSRLLSDRFSAERPKGSFSTLEIQRTEQGDSAMYLCASSLDHSRPYEQYFGPGTRLTVT.

This chain links TRBV3-1 (or the pseudogene TRBV3-2) with TRBJ2-1, with D unclear. CDR3 size: 17 residues. V dropped 0 bases and J dropped 1 base, with 13 bases sitting between them. CDR1 is LGHDT, CDR2 YNNKEL, per germline (reference sequence). The chain's CDR3 is CASSQDGRVYSYNEQFF. In DNA form, the CDR3 reads TGTGCCAGCAGCCAAGATGGAAGAGTCTATTCCTACAATGAGCAGTTCTTC.

This clone was seen only once. Other nucleotide sequences in the sample specify the same CDR3. The genes are TRBV6-5 and TRBJ1-1, with a tentative D call TRBD1 (5 bases). The CDR3 sequence is 14 residues long. Per the germline V gene, CDR1 is MNHEY and CDR2 is SVGAGI. The V end was cut by 2 bases, the J end by 0 bases, with 7 bases between. The CDR3 spells CASSYGGVNTEAFF. The DNA of the CDR3 is TGTGCCAGCAGTTACGGGGGAGTGAACACTGAAGCTTTCTTT.

CDR3 in amino acids: CASSQGTPNQPQHF. The CDR3 region has the DNA TGTGCCAGCAGCCAAGGGACACCGAATCAGCCCCAGCATTTT. The chain uses TRBV14 and TRBJ1-5, with D possibly being TRBD1 (5 bases). V shed 1 base and J shed 4 bases, with 8 bases lying between them. CDR3 size: 14 residues. The germline V gene encodes CDR1 SGHDN and CDR2 FVKESK.

This clone has only one observation. A read error may produce the germline difference seen at one junction end. The chain combines TRBV5-1 with TRBJ2-1; perhaps TRBD1 as D (6 bases). Germline loops: CDR1 SGHRS, CDR2 YFSETQ. This CDR3 is built from 16 residues. The chain's CDR3 is CASRLGAPGESYEQFF. Written as DNA, the CDR3 is TGCGCCAGCAGGTTGGGGGCACCAGGGGAATCGTATGAGCAGTTCTTC. Complete variable domain (other parts from reference TRBV5-1 and TRBJ2-1): KAGVTQTPRYLIKTRGQQVTLSCSPISGHRSVSWYQQTPGQGLQFLFEYFSETQRNKGNFPGRFSGRQFSNSRSEMNVSTLELGDSALYLCASRLGAPGESYEQFFGPGTRLTVL.

This chain connects TRBV10-3 to TRBJ1-2; TRBD1 matches 7 bases. V lost 3 bases and J lost 2; bases outside the gene matches: 12. There are 17 residues in the CDR3. The germline V gene has CDR1 ENHRY and CDR2 SYGVKD. The CDR3 region is CAISDIAGQAVNYGYTF. In nucleotides, the CDR3 is TGTGCCATCAGTGACATCGCCGGACAGGCTGTCAACTATGGCTACACCTTC.

The chain uses TRBV19 and TRBJ1-1; D is perhaps TRBD1 (6 bases). Germline CDR1 and CDR2: LNHDA and SQIVND (reference sequence). The germline V and J ends were trimmed by 3 bases and 1 base, with 15 bases remaining between them. The length of the CDR3 is 16 residues. CDR3 region: CASSIPRHRANTEAFF. As DNA, the CDR3 is TGTGCCAGTAGTATCCCTCGACACAGGGCGAACACTGAAGCTTTCTTT.

The rearrangement joins TRBV7-6 to TRBJ2-1; TRBD2 matches at 8 bases. V lost 7 bases and J lost 7; bases outside the gene matches: 6. Germline CDR1 SGHVS, CDR2 FNYEAQ. This CDR3 contains 13 residues. CDR3 amino acids: CASKTGTSNEQFF. For the CDR3, the DNA is TGTGCCAGCAAGACCGGGACTAGTAATGAGCAGTTCTTC.

In this sample, this clone turned up a few times. V is TRBV18 and J is TRBJ1-2; 7 positions match TRBD1. This CDR3 is 14 amino acids long. V trimming: 5 bases; J trimming: 8 bases; junction bases outside the gene matches: 11. Germline V CDR1 and CDR2: KGHSH, LQKENI. The CDR3 nucleotides read TGTGCCAGCTCATCGCGGGGACAGATGGAAGGCTACACCTTC. This translates into CASSSRGQMEGYTF.

The chain is built from TRBV7-6 and TRBJ1-6; TRBD1 might be the D (6 bases). Germline CDR1 and CDR2: SGHVS and FNYEAQ. Trimming cost V 5 bases and J 1 base, with 15 bases left between them. The CDR3 runs to 17 residues. DNA of the CDR3: TGTGCCAGCAGCCTCAAGCAGGGGACGTCCTATAATTCACCCCTCCACTTT. Residues: CASSLKQGTSYNSPLHF.

This chain links TRBV5-1 with TRBJ1-1; TRBD1 aligns across 11 bases. The V gene end was trimmed by 4 bases and the J gene end by 4 bases; junction bases not matched to a gene: 3. This CDR3 spans 14 amino acids. Germline CDR1 is SGHRS and CDR2 is YFSETQ. This chain's CDR3 is CASSRDRGSTEAFF. In DNA, the CDR3 is TGCGCCAGCAGCCGGGACAGGGGGAGCACTGAAGCTTTCTTT. The full variable domain, in which reference TRBV5-1 and TRBJ1-1 provide the parts outside the CDR3, is KAGVTQTPRYLIKTRGQQVTLSCSPISGHRSVSWYQQTPGQGLQFLFEYFSETQRNKGNFPGRFSGRQFSNSRSEMNVSTLELGDSALYLCASSRDRGSTEAFFGQGTRLTVV.

The chain links TRBV6-6 to TRBJ2-1; 15 bases are a match to TRBD2. In germline, CDR1 is MNHNY, CDR2 SVGAGI (reference sequence). J was trimmed by 7 bases and V by 6 bases; bases with no gene match: 7. The CDR3 loop spans 16 amino acids. CDR3: CASRRSGTSGGNEQFF. CDR3 DNA: TGTGCCAGCAGACGCTCCGGGACTAGCGGGGGGAATGAGCAGTTCTTC.

The rearrangement uses TRBV7-2 and TRBJ1-4, with D possibly matching TRBD1 (5 bases). Germline V CDR1 and CDR2: SGHTA, FQGNSA. Trimming cost V 5 bases and J 7 bases, with 20 bases left between them. The length of the CDR3 is 16 residues. CDR3 sequence: CASSLRGGAIGEKLFF. Written as DNA, the CDR3 is TGTGCCAGCAGCCTTAGGGGCGGGGCCATCGGTGAAAAACTGTTTTTT.

This chain joins TRBV24-1 and TRBJ1-5; 10 bases are shared with TRBD1. The CDR3 spans 18 residues. The junction had 8 bases not matched to a gene; V was cut back by 4 bases and J by 0 bases. Per the germline V gene, CDR1 is KGHDR and CDR2 is SFDVKD. The CDR3: CATSDNDRGLGSNQPQHF. CDR3 DNA: TGTGCCACCAGTGACAATGACAGGGGGCTAGGTAGCAATCAGCCCCAGCATTTT.

V and J are TRBV27 and TRBJ1-6; no firm D call. Germline CDR1 and CDR2: MNHEY and SMNVEV (reference sequence). The V gene lost 1 base and the J gene lost 0 bases, with 7 bases spanning the gap. The CDR3 is 16 residues long. CDR3 sequence: CASSLLRHSYNSPLHF. CDR3 in DNA: TGTGCCAGCAGTTTATTGAGGCACTCCTATAATTCACCCCTCCACTTT.